This TCR beta chain stems from a study of blood T cell repertoires in COVID-19. Profiled with immunoSEQ multiplex PCR; TCRdb holds only in-frame clones, not every one. Of roughly 290,000 clones in the sample, around 89% were seen once. Germline CDR1 is MNHEY and CDR2 is SVGAGI. The CDR3 runs 13 residues. V lost 6 bases, J lost 7 bases, and 4 bases stayed unmatched. This clone was counted a few times. The source of this sequence is a woman aged 55 to 70 with acute or convalescent COVID-19. Sequencing was performed on peripheral blood. V is TRBV6-5 and J is TRBJ2-2; 8 bases agree with TRBD1. The CDR3 is CASRLTGGGELFF. DNA of the CDR3: TGTGCCAGCAGACTCACAGGGGGCGGGGAGCTGTTTTTT.